The 27 T cell receptor beta chains listed next were all sequenced from one sample in a study of T cells in Graves' hyperthyroidism and ophthalmopathy. Researchers took RNA transcripts and amplified the TCR beta CDR3 regions from them. TCR CDR3 regions were first amplified by RT-PCR with HTBI primers. TCRdb recomputed calls from the multiplex PCR reads with MiXCR, one row per CDR3 protein. This sample has roughly 520,000 distinct CDR3 sequences; approximately 25% occur once, and the top ten carry about 11%. The specimen sequenced was blood. These receptors were taken from a woman aged 30 to 39 with Graves' ophthalmopathy.

This chain's CDR3 is CASSHRQGAYEQYF. The CDR3, as DNA: TGTGCCAGCAGTCATCGACAGGGGGCCTACGAGCAGTACTTC. The chain carries TRBV27 and TRBJ2-7; TRBD1 matches at 9 bases. Trimming removed 5 bases from V and 2 bases from J; junction bases left unmatched: 4. This CDR3 is 14 amino acids long. In germline, CDR1 is MNHEY, CDR2 SMNVEV (reference sequence).

As for this clonotype: A much more abundant neighbour one base away suggests this may be a read error. The chain has TRBV20-1 and TRBJ2-7; tentatively, D is TRBD1 (5 bases). The CDR3 length is 15 residues. The V end was cut by 0 bases, the J end by 2 bases, with 14 bases between. CDR1 and CDR2 from the germline V gene are DFQATT and SNEGSKA (reference sequence). The CDR3 loop is CSARDQGAVTYEQYF. The CDR3 coding sequence is TGCAGTGCTAGAGATCAAGGGGCGGTTACCTACGAGCAGTACTTC.

V is TRBV13 and J is TRBJ1-1, with no clear D. Germline V gene lookup returns CDR1 PRHDT and CDR2 FYEKMQ (reference sequence). V was clipped by 0 bases and J by 5 bases, with 13 bases between them. The CDR3 is 15 amino acids. The CDR3 nucleotides read TGTGCCAGCAGCTTAGGGTCGGTCAGTTGGACTGAAGCTTTCTTT. This codes for CASSLGSVSWTEAFF.

There are many counts of this clonotype. V and J are TRBV20-1 and TRBJ1-2; no clear D. Between the trimmed V and J ends, which lost 0 bases and 7 bases, there was a span of 12 bases. Germline V gene data show CDR1 as DFQATT and CDR2 as SNEGSKA (reference sequence). The CDR3 runs 13 residues. The CDR3 DNA sequence: TGCAGTGCTAGAGAGGGAGAAATGGGTGGCTACACCTTC. Translation gives CSAREGEMGGYTF.

The table lists this clonotype with a few counts. The gene calls are TRBV12-3 or TRBV12-4 and TRBJ2-4; 7 bases align to TRBD1. This CDR3 has 15 residues. V trimming: 2 bases; J trimming: 8 bases; junction bases outside the gene matches: 9. The CDR3 DNA sequence: TGTGCCAGCAGTTTACGACAGGGAAGTTCCGACATTCAGTACTTC. This sequence encodes CASSLRQGSSDIQYF.

This chain links TRBV12-3 or TRBV12-4 with TRBJ1-5; D perhaps matches TRBD1 (5 bases). V dropped 5 bases and J dropped 3 bases, with 14 bases sitting between them. The CDR3 consists of 15 residues. CDR3 in DNA: TGTGCCAGCAGTCCTCCCGGGACGGACAATCAGCCCCAGCATTTT. Its translation is CASSPPGTDNQPQHF.

The chain uses TRBV6-2 or TRBV6-3 and TRBJ2-7; D gene unclear. Per germline, CDR1 MNHEY and CDR2 SVGEGT. CDR3 length: 14 residues. The germline V and J ends were trimmed by 2 bases and 0 bases, with 8 bases remaining between them. The CDR3 coding sequence is TGTGCCAGCAGTTACCGAGGAGACTCCTACGAGCAGTACTTC. This encodes CASSYRGDSYEQYF.

The sample holds many counts of this clonotype. Given a much more abundant clone one base away, this may be a read error. This chain links TRBV29-1 with TRBJ2-7; D not certain. In germline, CDR1 is SQVTM, CDR2 ANQGSEA. This CDR3 comprises 12 residues. Trimming shortened V by 6 bases and J by 3 bases, and 12 bases separated the two germline ends. The CDR3 sequence: CSVRWVNYEQYF. Here the CDR3 DNA reads TGCAGCGTAAGGTGGGTGAACTACGAGCAGTACTTC.

This clonotype has a count of ten or more. V usage is TRBV9 and J usage is TRBJ2-5, with 8 bases fitting TRBD1. The CDR3 covers 14 residues. J lost 4 bases, V lost 3 bases, and 5 bases had no gene match. CDR1 SGDLS and CDR2 YYNGEE come from the germline V gene. DNA of the CDR3: TGTGCCAGCAGCGGCCATGACAGGGGAGAGACCCAGTACTTC. Translation gives CASSGHDRGETQYF.

This chain links TRBV27 with TRBJ1-5, with 8 nucleotides matching TRBD1. The CDR3 extends over 14 amino acids. With 6 bases clipped from V and 4 bases from J, the junction kept 5 bases outside the gene matches. CDR1 and CDR2 from the germline V gene are MNHEY and SMNVEV (reference sequence). In DNA, the CDR3 is TGTGCCAGCAGCTACAGGGGGGTGAATCAGCCCCAGCATTTT. This translates into CASSYRGVNQPQHF.

There are many counts of this clonotype. The gene calls are TRBV6-1 and TRBJ2-5, with no clear D. The CDR3 is made up of 15 amino acids. Trimming took 0 bases from V and 4 from J, leaving 12 bases between them. Germline CDR1 reads MNHNS; CDR2 reads SASEGT. CDR3 region: CASSEAPLMRETQYF. In DNA form, the CDR3 reads TGTGCCAGCAGTGAAGCCCCGTTAATGAGAGAGACCCAGTACTTC.

The sample holds many counts of this clonotype. The chain has TRBV3-1 and TRBJ2-7; 11 bases map to TRBD2. The germline V gene has CDR1 LGHDT and CDR2 YNNKEL (reference sequence). J lost 6 bases, V lost 3 bases, and 1 base had no gene match. The CDR3 consists of 13 residues. The CDR3 coding sequence is TGTGCCAGCAGCCAGACTAGCGGGGTCGAGCAGTACTTC. Translated, it gives CASSQTSGVEQYF.

This clonotype was seen a few times. The chain combines TRBV12-3 or TRBV12-4 with TRBJ1-2; 12 bases are shared with TRBD1. The CDR3 totals 15 residues. Germline trimming cut 2 bases from V and 4 bases from J; bases unmatched to any gene: 2. CDR3 amino acids: CASSLRDRGLYGYTF. The DNA for the CDR3 is TGTGCCAGCAGTTTAAGGGACAGGGGGCTCTATGGCTACACCTTC.

This clonotype was observed many times. The chain recombines TRBV20-1 with TRBJ2-7; 8 bases are shared with TRBD1. CDR1 is DFQATT and CDR2 is SNEGSKA in the germline V gene (reference sequence). This CDR3 region has 13 residues. Trimming removed 5 bases from V and 4 bases from J; junction bases left unmatched: 7. DNA of the CDR3: TGCAGTGCTGGAGGGACAGGCGAGTACGAGCAGTACTTC. It translates to CSAGGTGEYEQYF.

This clonotype was counted at least ten times. The chain joins TRBV18 to TRBJ1-1, with TRBD1 as a possible D gene (5 bases). This CDR3 spans 14 amino acids. The ends were cut back, 3 bases at V and 1 base at J, with 9 bases in the middle. In germline, CDR1 is KGHSH, CDR2 LQKENI. The CDR3 DNA reads as TGTGCCAGCTCACCCCAGGGTGAGAACACTGAAGCTTTCTTT. Its translation is CASSPQGENTEAFF. Together with reference TRBV18 and TRBJ1-1, the CDR3 gives the full variable domain: NAGVMQNPRHLVRRRGQEARLRCSPMKGHSHVYWYRQLPEEGLKFMVYLQKENIIDESGMPKERFSAEFPKEGPSILRIQQVVRGDSAAYFCASSPQGENTEAFFGQGTRLTVV.

This clonotype has ten or more counts. This sequence joins TRBV27 and TRBJ1-5; D gene unclear. This CDR3 has 14 amino acids. CDR1 and CDR2 (germline): MNHEY, SMNVEV (reference sequence). Deletions cut 2 bases from V and 3 bases from J, with 8 bases between. The CDR3 nucleotides read TGTGCCAGCAGTTTAAGCGGATTCAATCAGCCCCAGCATTTT. It specifies CASSLSGFNQPQHF.

The J gene is TRBJ1-5, the V gene TRBV12-3 or TRBV12-4; D is possibly TRBD1 (5 bases). The CDR3 sequence is 17 residues long. V lost 6 bases to trimming and J lost 1 base, with 19 bases between them. CDR3 in amino acids: CASSSGTRRESNQPQHF. The CDR3 nucleotides are TGTGCCAGCAGCTCAGGGACCAGAAGGGAGAGCAATCAGCCCCAGCATTTT.

This clonotype has a count of ten or more. V usage is TRBV7-8 and J usage is TRBJ1-5, with TRBD1 matching over 10 bases. Germline loops: CDR1 SGHVS, CDR2 FQNEAQ. This CDR3 is built from 18 residues. Germline trimming cut 0 bases from V and 1 base from J; bases unmatched to any gene: 6. The CDR3 loop reads CASSLAWTGGGSNQPQHF. CDR3 nucleotides: TGTGCCAGCAGCTTAGCGTGGACAGGGGGGGGAAGCAATCAGCCCCAGCATTTT.

A few counts support this clonotype. The chain recombines TRBV20-1 with TRBJ1-1; D is uncertain. V was clipped by 5 bases and J by 3 bases, with 13 bases between them. CDR1 and CDR2 from the germline V gene are DFQATT and SNEGSKA (reference sequence). This CDR3 is built from 13 residues. CDR3 sequence: CSAPDQRDTEAFF. The DNA of the CDR3 is TGCAGTGCTCCCGACCAGAGGGACACTGAAGCTTTCTTT.

In its sample, this clonotype was seen many times. The rearrangement links TRBV2 to TRBJ2-5; D may correspond to TRBD1 or TRBD2 (5 bases each). CDR3 length: 13 residues. V was shortened by 3 bases and J by 5 bases, with 10 bases between the two germline ends. Germline V gene sequence: CDR1 SNHLY, CDR2 FYNNEI. The CDR3 sequence is CASSDEGRETQYF. CDR3 DNA: TGTGCCAGCAGTGATGAGGGGCGGGAGACCCAGTACTTC.

In this sample, this clonotype turned up many times. V is TRBV12-3 or TRBV12-4 and J is TRBJ2-5; the match to TRBD2 covers 10 bases. The trim removed 3 bases at V and 5 bases at J, leaving 6 bases unmatched. The CDR3 length is 15 residues. This CDR3 is CASSLVAGGLETQYF. DNA of the CDR3: TGTGCCAGCAGTTTGGTAGCGGGGGGACTGGAGACCCAGTACTTC.

This clonotype was seen at least ten times. The rearrangement joins TRBV12-3 or TRBV12-4 to TRBJ1-2; no reliable D call. The CDR3 length is 15 residues. V was clipped by 1 base and J by 4 bases, with 13 bases between them. CDR3 bases: TGTGCCAGCAGTTTAGTTGTCAGAGAATCCTATGGCTACACCTTC. As protein: CASSLVVRESYGYTF.

This chain joins TRBV5-1 and TRBJ2-5; D uncertain. The CDR3 is made up of 14 amino acids. V was trimmed by 3 bases and J by 2 bases, leaving 11 bases between them. Germline V gives CDR1 SGHRS, CDR2 YFSETQ. The CDR3 spells CASSSGNRQETQYF. The CDR3 nucleotides are TGCGCCAGCAGCTCGGGCAACCGTCAAGAGACCCAGTACTTC.

This clonotype appeared once. V gene TRBV12-3 or TRBV12-4 combines with J gene TRBJ2-7, with unresolved D. CDR3 length equals 15 residues. Trimming shortened V by 6 bases and J by 4 bases, and 19 bases separated the two germline ends. The CDR3 coding sequence is TGTGCCAGCAGCCCGAACCCACCTACTTTTTACGAGCAGTACTTC. Its protein product is CASSPNPPTFYEQYF.

This clonotype was counted ten times or more. As DNA, the CDR3 is TGCGCCAGCAGCCAGGGGCGGTCTATCACTGAAGCTTTCTTT. Encoded protein: CASSQGRSITEAFF. The chain combines TRBV4-1 with TRBJ1-1, with D possibly TRBD1 on 5 matching bases. CDR1 and CDR2 from the germline V gene are MGHRA and YSYEKL. Trimming removed 3 bases from V and 4 bases from J, with 12 bases in between. CDR3 length: 14 amino acids.

This chain connects TRBV5-6 to TRBJ2-7; D gene unclear. With 1 base removed from V and 5 bases from J, the gap between germline ends came to 7 bases. The CDR3 has 12 amino acids. CDR1 is SGHDT, CDR2 YYEEEE, per germline. The CDR3 loop is CASSLLRHEQYF. The CDR3 coding sequence is TGTGCCAGCAGCTTGTTGAGGCACGAGCAGTACTTC.

The J gene is TRBJ1-5, the V gene TRBV12-3 or TRBV12-4; no clear D gene. The CDR3 loop spans 12 amino acids. V lost 1 base and J 16 bases, leaving 14 bases between the germline ends. The CDR3 loop reads CASSLGTSAKHF. The CDR3 DNA follows: TGTGCCAGCAGTTTAGGTACTTCGGCAAAACATTTT.